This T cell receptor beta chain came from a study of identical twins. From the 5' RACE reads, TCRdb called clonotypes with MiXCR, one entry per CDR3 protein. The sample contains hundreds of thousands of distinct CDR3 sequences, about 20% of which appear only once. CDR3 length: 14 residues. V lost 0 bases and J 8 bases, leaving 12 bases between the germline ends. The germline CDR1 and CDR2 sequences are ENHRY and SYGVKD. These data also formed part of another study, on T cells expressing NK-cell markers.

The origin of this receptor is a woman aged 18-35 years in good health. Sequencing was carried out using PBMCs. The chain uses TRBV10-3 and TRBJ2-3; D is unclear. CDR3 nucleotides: TGTGCCATCAGTGAGTCCGGTAGGGAAAGTACGCAGTATTTT. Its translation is CAISESGRESTQYF.